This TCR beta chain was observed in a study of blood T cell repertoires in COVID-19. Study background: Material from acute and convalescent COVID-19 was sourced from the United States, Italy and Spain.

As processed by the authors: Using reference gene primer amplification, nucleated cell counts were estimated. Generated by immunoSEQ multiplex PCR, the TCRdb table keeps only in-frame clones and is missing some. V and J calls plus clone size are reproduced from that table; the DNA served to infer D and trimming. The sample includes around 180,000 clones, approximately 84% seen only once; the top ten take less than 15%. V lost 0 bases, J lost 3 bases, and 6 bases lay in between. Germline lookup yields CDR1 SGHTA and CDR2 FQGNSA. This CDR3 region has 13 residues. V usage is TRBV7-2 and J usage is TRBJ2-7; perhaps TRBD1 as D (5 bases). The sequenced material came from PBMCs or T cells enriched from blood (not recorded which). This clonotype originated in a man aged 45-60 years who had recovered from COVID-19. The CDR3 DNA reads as TGTGCCAGCAGCTTAGCGCAGGGCTACGAGCAGTACTTC. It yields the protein CASSLAQGYEQYF.